This T cell receptor (beta chain) comes out of a study of blood T cell repertoires in COVID-19. About the study: In each case, the material was cDNA or gDNA derived from T cells, B-cell-depleted T cells, or PBMCs.

The CDR3 consists of 14 residues. Germline V gene sequence: CDR1 GTSNPN, CDR2 SVGIG (reference sequence). V shed 0 bases and J shed 5 bases, with 11 bases lying between them. Per the study methods: Counts of nucleated cells, estimated from reference gene primer amplification, were obtained. Some clones are missing from TCRdb's copy, which holds only in-frame ones; the method was immunoSEQ multiplex PCR. V and J calls plus clone size are reproduced from that table; the DNA served to infer D and trimming. Of around 46,000 clones listed, roughly 86% are singletons. Input material: peripheral blood. This chain links TRBV30 with TRBJ1-3; D remains unclear. The source of this sequence is a man aged 40-50 years with active COVID-19. CDR3 region: CAWSVGGERNTIYF. The DNA of the CDR3 is TGTGCCTGGAGTGTAGGAGGAGAACGAAACACCATATATTTT.